This T cell receptor beta chain is drawn from a study of blood T cell repertoires in COVID-19. For the study at large: Researchers got acute and convalescent COVID-19 samples from the United States, Italy and Spain. The cDNA or gDNA used as material had been derived from T cells, B-cell-depleted T cells, or PBMCs.

Germline CDR1 and CDR2: SGHVS and FQNEAQ. V dropped 5 bases and J dropped 7; count of bases not matched to a gene: 13. This CDR3 contains 16 residues. As handled by the study authors: Counts of nucleated cells, estimated from reference gene primer amplification, were obtained. Measured with immunoSEQ multiplex PCR; TCRdb has only the in-frame clones, and not every one. For V, J and clone size, that table is used; D and trimming come from the DNA. The table shows about 310,000 clones, with around 90% occurring only once. This clone has just a few counts. This chain links TRBV7-8 with TRBJ2-7; TRBD2 matches at 11 bases. The TCR was taken from a man aged 45 to 65 with active or convalescent COVID-19. The sample consisted of peripheral blood. CDR3 coding DNA: TGTGCCAGCAGCCCCTTCCGACTAGCGGGGCCGAGGGAGCAGTACTTC. The encoded protein is CASSPFRLAGPREQYF. Filled out from reference TRBV7-8 and TRBJ2-7, the complete variable domain reads GAGVSQSPRYKVAKRGQDVALRCDPISGHVSLFWYQQALGQGPEFLTYFQNEAQLDKSGLPSDRFFAERPEGSVSTLKIQRTQQEDSAVYLCASSPFRLAGPREQYFGPGTRLTVT.